This note documents a single T cell receptor (beta chain) sequence. The antigen remains unidentified. One end of the junction is discordant with germline, which a read error may explain. This PCR relied on a set of 60 Vbeta primers and 13 Jbeta primers. Sequencing used immunoSEQ multiplex PCR; TCRdb keeps in-frame clones, though not all of them. The table includes 100,000 to 150,000 clones, 80% detected once. The sample belongs to a study of cytomegalovirus exposure and HLA in healthy donors. The overall study: Prior work identified roughly 120 million unique TCR beta sequences in approximately 200 million T cells. Notes on the study in general: Researchers catalogued over 150 TCR beta chains as cytomegalovirus-associated.

CDR3 length: 15 residues. Germline V gives CDR1 LGHNA, CDR2 YSLEER. Sequenced input: PBMCs. V usage is TRBV4-3 and J usage is TRBJ1-2, with a weak D call TRBD1 (5 bases). The TCR comes from a woman aged 40 to 55 in good health and CMV-seronegative. The CDR3: CASSPDMGSVYGYPF. CDR3 nucleotides: TGCGCCAGCAGCCCGGACATGGGCAGCGTTTATGGCTACCCCTTC.